The next 19 T cell receptor beta chains were all read from a single sample in a study of sequential checkpoint blockade in melanoma. Clones were sequenced by immunoSEQ multiplex PCR, and TCRdb holds only the in-frame ones, with some missing. The repertoire includes some 17,000 clones, under 80% of them detected once, and 12% sits in the top ten. The sample's treatment: randomized to nivolumab then ipilimumab (arm A) or the reverse (arm B). The specimen was CD8+ T cells sorted from blood (inferred from file names), collected from a patient given nivolumab and ipilimumab in sequence. The receptors were sampled from a human donor with melanoma.

In its sample, this clone was seen a few times. This chain joins TRBV16 and TRBJ2-3; the D gene is possibly TRBD1 (5 bases). The CDR3 spans 16 residues. V lost 2 bases to trimming and J lost 4 bases, with 16 bases between them. CDR1 is KGHSY, CDR2 FQNENV, per germline. CDR3 in DNA: TGTGCCAGCAGCCAACTAAGGCAGGGTCGAGCAGATACGCAGTATTTT. Translation: CASSQLRQGRADTQYF.

This clone was picked up a small number of times. J is TRBJ1-5 and V is TRBV7-9, with TRBD1 matching 9 bases. Germline V lookup: CDR1 SEHNR, CDR2 FQNEAQ (reference sequence). The CDR3 has 14 residues. V was pared by 1 base and J by 10 bases, with 5 bases of the junction left unmatched. CDR3 sequence (DNA): TGTGCCAGCAGCTTAGACGGGACAGGGCAACCCCAGCATTTT. Its protein product is CASSLDGTGQPQHF.

This chain links TRBV27 with TRBJ2-7, with 9 positions matching TRBD1. V lost 2 bases to trimming and J lost 3 bases; unmatched junction nucleotides: 5. The germline V gene has CDR1 MNHEY and CDR2 SMNVEV (reference sequence). CDR3 length: 15 amino acids. The CDR3 nucleotides read TGTGCCAGCAGTTTAGGACAGGGGATTAGCTACGAGCAGTACTTC. It codes for CASSLGQGISYEQYF.

This chain connects TRBV29-1 to TRBJ2-7; a weak D match, TRBD2 (5 bases). CDR3 length: 15 amino acids. The germline V gene has CDR1 SQVTM and CDR2 ANQGSEA. Trimming left V 4 bases short and J 2 bases short, with 18 bases between. CDR3 DNA: TGCAGCGTTGTCAACGCGGGCGGCAGACCCTACGAGCAGTACTTC. The encoded protein is CSVVNAGGRPYEQYF.

This chain connects TRBV10-3 to TRBJ2-2, with TRBD2 matching 7 bases. V lost 8 bases to trimming and J lost 7 bases; unmatched junction nucleotides: 13. CDR3 size: 15 residues. CDR1 ENHRY and CDR2 SYGVKD come from the germline V gene. CDR3 DNA: TGTGCCATCCCAACCCCCGGGGGGTTGGGCGGGGAGCTGTTTTTT. It is translated as CAIPTPGGLGGELFF.

The V call is TRBV9, the J call TRBJ2-1; 9 bases match TRBD2. V was clipped by 3 bases and J by 2 bases; unmatched bases: 6. The CDR3 loop spans 16 amino acids. Looked up from germline, CDR1 is SGDLS and CDR2 is YYNGEE. The CDR3 is CASSALLAGTYNEQFF. CDR3 DNA: TGTGCCAGCAGCGCCTTACTAGCGGGTACCTACAATGAGCAGTTCTTC.

The J gene is TRBJ1-2, the V gene TRBV7-9, with 7 bases lining up with TRBD1. Germline CDR1 reads SEHNR; CDR2 reads FQNEAQ (reference sequence). Trimming took 1 base from V and 2 from J; bases not matched to a gene: 4. The CDR3 runs 15 residues. CDR3 nucleotide sequence: TGTGCCAGCAGCTTAGTGCAGGGGGAGAACTATGGCTACACCTTC. Translated, it gives CASSLVQGENYGYTF.

V is TRBV5-1 and J is TRBJ2-7; 10 bases are a match to TRBD2. Germline V CDR1 and CDR2: SGHRS, YFSETQ. The CDR3 has 17 amino acids. J gave up 0 bases and V 0 bases, and 6 bases lay outside the gene matches. In DNA, the CDR3 is TGCGCCAGCAGCTTGGTTAGGACTAGCGGAGCCTCCTACGAGCAGTACTTC. It is translated as CASSLVRTSGASYEQYF.

The chain employs TRBV9 and TRBJ2-2; 10 bases map to TRBD2. CDR1 is SGDLS, CDR2 YYNGEE, per germline. CDR3 size: 17 residues. The J segment lost 0 bases and the V segment lost 5 bases, leaving 7 bases of the junction unmatched. CDR3 in amino acids: CASSPLAGAPNTGELFF. The CDR3 coding sequence is TGTGCCAGCAGTCCTCTAGCGGGGGCTCCGAACACCGGGGAGCTGTTTTTT.

This rearrangement joins TRBV9 to TRBJ1-1; maybe TRBD1 (5 bases). The germline V gene has CDR1 SGDLS and CDR2 YYNGEE. The ends were cut back, 7 bases at V and 7 bases at J, with 23 bases in the middle. CDR3 size: 15 residues. As DNA, the CDR3 is TGTGCCAGCTCACTCCACCGGGACGGGGGAATTGAAGCTTTCTTT. Amino acid sequence: CASSLHRDGGIEAFF.

The J gene is TRBJ2-7, the V gene TRBV19, with 7 bases that match TRBD1. Germline-derived CDR1 and CDR2 are LNHDA and SQIVND (reference sequence). This CDR3 contains 13 residues. V gave up 3 bases and J gave up 7 bases; unmatched junction bases: 6. CDR3 protein: CASSISDRREQYF. CDR3 coding DNA: TGTGCCAGTAGTATCTCGGACAGGCGGGAGCAGTACTTC.

The rearrangement joins TRBV7-8 to TRBJ2-2; 12 nucleotides align to TRBD2. V lost 5 bases to trimming and J lost 3 bases; unmatched junction nucleotides: 4. CDR1 is SGHVS and CDR2 is FQNEAQ in the germline V gene. CDR3 length equals 16 residues. The DNA of the CDR3 is TGTGCCAGCAGCGTGGGACTAGCGGGTTACACCGGGGAGCTGTTTTTT. It yields the protein CASSVGLAGYTGELFF.

This clone appeared a single time. The CDR3 loop is CASSQSRGGYGYTF. The DNA of the CDR3 is TGTGCCAGCAGCCAATCGAGGGGGGGCTATGGCTACACCTTC. The chain combines TRBV28 with TRBJ1-2; a weak D match, TRBD1 (6 bases). The CDR3 runs to 14 residues. V shed 6 bases and J shed 4 bases, with 15 bases lying between them. Germline V gene sequence: CDR1 MDHEN, CDR2 SYDVKM.

There are a few counts of this clone. J is TRBJ1-1 and V is TRBV28, with D tentatively TRBD1 (6 bases). Trimming took off 8 bases at V and 5 bases at J, with 24 bases between the two ends. This CDR3 has 16 amino acids. The germline V gene has CDR1 MDHEN and CDR2 SYDVKM. The CDR3 here is CASLQFLRRGQTEAFF. DNA for the CDR3: TGTGCCAGCTTACAGTTTCTCCGGCGGGGGCAAACTGAAGCTTTCTTT.

This clone was picked up a small number of times. The same CDR3 is also encoded by other DNA sequences in this sample. This sequence joins TRBV4-3 and TRBJ2-7, with 10 bases lining up with TRBD2. The V and J ends lost 1 base and 3 bases, in that order; junction bases with no gene match: 3. Germline V gene lookup returns CDR1 LGHNA and CDR2 YSLEER. This CDR3 region has 15 residues. CDR3 sequence (DNA): TGCGCCAGCAGCCAAGGGCTAGCGGGAGACTACGAGCAGTACTTC. The encoded protein is CASSQGLAGDYEQYF.

The J gene is TRBJ1-1, the V gene TRBV11-3; 10 bases fit TRBD1. The length of the CDR3 is 16 residues. V shed 3 bases and J 2 bases; nucleotides not matched to a gene: 6. Germline CDR1 and CDR2: SGHNT and YENEEA. The CDR3 region is CASSFLRQGANTEAFF. CDR3 DNA: TGTGCCAGCAGCTTCCTACGACAGGGGGCAAACACTGAAGCTTTCTTT.

The chain couples TRBV12-5 to TRBJ2-7; D remains ambiguous. The germline V and J ends were trimmed by 1 base and 4 bases, with 14 bases remaining between them. This CDR3 contains 15 residues. The germline V gene encodes CDR1 LGHNT and CDR2 FRNRAP. CDR3 residues: CASGLAPYERYEQYF. In nucleotides, the CDR3 is TGTGCTAGTGGTTTGGCTCCTTACGAGAGGTACGAGCAGTACTTC.

V gene TRBV13 combines with J gene TRBJ2-7, with 9 bases that match TRBD1. Germline V gene lookup returns CDR1 PRHDT and CDR2 FYEKMQ (reference sequence). This CDR3 region has 17 residues. J was trimmed by 5 bases and V by 4 bases; bases with no gene match: 15. CDR3 nucleotides: TGTGCCAGCAGCTCACCGGGACAGGGACCAGTCTATGACGAGCAGTACTTC. Protein product: CASSSPGQGPVYDEQYF.

The chain combines TRBV11-2 with TRBJ2-1; a possible D gene is TRBD2 (5 bases). V lost 4 bases, J lost 3 bases, and 16 bases lay in between. Germline values: CDR1 SGHAT, CDR2 FQNNGV. The length of the CDR3 is 16 residues. CDR3 nucleotides: TGTGCCAGCAGCTCCGAGGTGAAGCGGATCTACAATGAGCAGTTCTTC. This translates into CASSSEVKRIYNEQFF.